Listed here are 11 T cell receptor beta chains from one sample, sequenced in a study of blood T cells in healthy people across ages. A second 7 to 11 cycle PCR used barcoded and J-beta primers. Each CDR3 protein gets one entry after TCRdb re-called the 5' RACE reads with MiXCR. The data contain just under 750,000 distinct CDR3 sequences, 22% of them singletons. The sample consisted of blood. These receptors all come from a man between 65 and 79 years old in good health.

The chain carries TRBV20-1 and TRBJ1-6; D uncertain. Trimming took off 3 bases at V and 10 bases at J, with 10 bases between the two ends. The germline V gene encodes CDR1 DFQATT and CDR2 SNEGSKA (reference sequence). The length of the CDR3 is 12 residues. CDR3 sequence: CSASRDLSPLHF. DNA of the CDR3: TGCAGTGCTAGCCGGGATTTATCACCCCTCCACTTT.

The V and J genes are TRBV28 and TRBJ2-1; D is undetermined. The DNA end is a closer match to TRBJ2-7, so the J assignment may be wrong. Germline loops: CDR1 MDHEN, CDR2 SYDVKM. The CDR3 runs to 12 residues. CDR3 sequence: CASRSSGYEQYF. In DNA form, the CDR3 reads TGTGCCAGCAGGTCGTCGGGCTACGAGCAGTACTTC.

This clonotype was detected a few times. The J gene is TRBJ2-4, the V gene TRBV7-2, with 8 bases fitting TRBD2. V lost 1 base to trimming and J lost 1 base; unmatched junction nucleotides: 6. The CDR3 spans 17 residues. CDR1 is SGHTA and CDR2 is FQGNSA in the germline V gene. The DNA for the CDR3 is TGTGCCAGCAGCTTAGGACTAGCGAGGAGGGCCAAAAACATTCAGTACTTC. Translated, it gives CASSLGLARRAKNIQYF.

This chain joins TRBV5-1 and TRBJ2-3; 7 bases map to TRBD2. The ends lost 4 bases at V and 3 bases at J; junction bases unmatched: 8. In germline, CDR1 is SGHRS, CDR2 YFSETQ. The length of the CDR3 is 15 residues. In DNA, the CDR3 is TGCGCCAGCAGCCGGGAGGTCCCGGCGACAGATACGCAGTATTTT. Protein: CASSREVPATDTQYF.

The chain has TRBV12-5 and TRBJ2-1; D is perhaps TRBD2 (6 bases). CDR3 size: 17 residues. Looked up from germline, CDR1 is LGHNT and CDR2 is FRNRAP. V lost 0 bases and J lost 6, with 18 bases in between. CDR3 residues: CASGLVRETLGSNEQFF. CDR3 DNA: TGTGCTAGTGGTTTGGTACGGGAGACTCTTGGGAGCAATGAGCAGTTCTTC.

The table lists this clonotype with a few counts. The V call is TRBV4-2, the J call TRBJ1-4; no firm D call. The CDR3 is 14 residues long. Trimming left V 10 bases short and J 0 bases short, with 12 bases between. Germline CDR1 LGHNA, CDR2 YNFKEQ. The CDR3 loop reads CATRTIATNEKLFF. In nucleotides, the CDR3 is TGTGCCACCAGGACCATTGCAACTAATGAAAAACTGTTTTTT.

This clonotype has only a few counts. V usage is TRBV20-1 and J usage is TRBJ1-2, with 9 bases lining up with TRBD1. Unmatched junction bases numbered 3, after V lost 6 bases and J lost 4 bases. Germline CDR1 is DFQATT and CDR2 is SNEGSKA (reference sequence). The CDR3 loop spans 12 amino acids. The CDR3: CSAMTGGYGYTF. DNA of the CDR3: TGCAGTGCAATGACAGGGGGCTATGGCTACACCTTC.

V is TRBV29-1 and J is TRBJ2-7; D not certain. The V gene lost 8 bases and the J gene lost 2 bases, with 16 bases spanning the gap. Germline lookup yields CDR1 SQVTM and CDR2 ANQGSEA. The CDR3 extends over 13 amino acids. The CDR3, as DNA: TGCAGCATATACAAGATTAAACCCTACGAGCAGTACTTC. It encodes CSIYKIKPYEQYF.

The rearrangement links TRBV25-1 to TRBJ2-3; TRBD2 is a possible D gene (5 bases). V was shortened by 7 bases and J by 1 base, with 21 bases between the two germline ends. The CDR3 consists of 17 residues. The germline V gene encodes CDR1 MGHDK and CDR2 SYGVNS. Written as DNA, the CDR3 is TGTGCCAGCAACCCCGGGGTGGGTGAGGGCCGCACAGATACGCAGTATTTT. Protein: CASNPGVGEGRTDTQYF.

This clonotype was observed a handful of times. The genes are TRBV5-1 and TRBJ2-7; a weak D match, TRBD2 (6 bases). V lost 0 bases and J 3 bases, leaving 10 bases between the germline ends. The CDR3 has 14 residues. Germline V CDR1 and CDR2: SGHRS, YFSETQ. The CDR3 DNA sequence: TGCGCCAGCAGCTTGGGACTAGAAAACTACGAGCAGTACTTC. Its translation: CASSLGLENYEQYF.

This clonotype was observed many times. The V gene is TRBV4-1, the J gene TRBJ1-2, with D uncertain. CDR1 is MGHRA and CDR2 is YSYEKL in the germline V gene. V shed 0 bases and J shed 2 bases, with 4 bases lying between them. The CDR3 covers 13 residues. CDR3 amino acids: CASSQDGNYGYTF. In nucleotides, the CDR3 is TGCGCCAGCAGCCAAGATGGAAACTATGGCTACACCTTC.